This passage covers 4 T cell receptor beta chains from one sample sequenced in a study of blood T cells in healthy people across ages. For the second PCR, which ran for roughly 7 to 11 cycles, a sample-barcoded 5' primer and a J-beta primer mix were used. MiXCR, applied by TCRdb to the 5' RACE reads, yields one record per CDR3 protein. The table includes more than 750,000 distinct CDR3 sequences, about 29% detected once. The same specimen was also included in a second study, on T cells of mothers and their children.

Sequencing was performed on blood. The receptors were sampled from a middle-aged woman in good health.

In the case of this clonotype: Possible read error: a much larger clone is one base away. The chain recombines TRBV7-2 with TRBJ2-4; 8 bases fit TRBD2. J lost 13 bases, V lost 2 bases, and 13 bases had no gene match. The CDR3 totals 15 residues. Germline loops: CDR1 SGHTA, CDR2 FQGNSA. CDR3 sequence reads: CASSLTGTSSDEQYF. The CDR3 DNA is TGTGCCAGCAGCTTAACCGGGACTAGTTCAGATGAGCAGTACTTC.

This clonotype was counted only a few times. The chain recombines TRBV28 with TRBJ2-1; 16 positions match TRBD2. Looked up from germline, CDR1 is MDHEN and CDR2 is SYDVKM. This CDR3 has 22 amino acids. With V trimmed by 3 bases and J by 1 base, 15 bases remained unmatched. The CDR3 DNA reads as TGTGCCAGCAGTTTTCCATTCCCGGGACTAGCGGGGGGGCTGACGTCCTACAATGAGCAGTTCTTC. It is translated as CASSFPFPGLAGGLTSYNEQFF.

V is TRBV18 and J is TRBJ2-7; the D is unclear. The CDR3 sequence is 14 residues long. V lost 3 bases and J 4 bases, leaving 13 bases between the germline ends. Germline CDR1 KGHSH, CDR2 LQKENI. CDR3 nucleotide sequence: TGTGCCAGCTCACCCATGTCTCCGAATTACGAGCAGTACTTC. This encodes CASSPMSPNYEQYF.

The CDR3 reads CSARDTGHYGYTF. CDR3 nucleotides: TGCAGTGCTAGAGATACAGGGCACTATGGCTACACCTTC. The chain employs TRBV20-1 and TRBJ1-2; a possible D gene is TRBD1 (6 bases). This CDR3 has 13 residues. With 0 bases removed from V and 3 bases from J, the gap between germline ends came to 8 bases. The V gene's germline CDR1 is DFQATT and CDR2 SNEGSKA (reference sequence).